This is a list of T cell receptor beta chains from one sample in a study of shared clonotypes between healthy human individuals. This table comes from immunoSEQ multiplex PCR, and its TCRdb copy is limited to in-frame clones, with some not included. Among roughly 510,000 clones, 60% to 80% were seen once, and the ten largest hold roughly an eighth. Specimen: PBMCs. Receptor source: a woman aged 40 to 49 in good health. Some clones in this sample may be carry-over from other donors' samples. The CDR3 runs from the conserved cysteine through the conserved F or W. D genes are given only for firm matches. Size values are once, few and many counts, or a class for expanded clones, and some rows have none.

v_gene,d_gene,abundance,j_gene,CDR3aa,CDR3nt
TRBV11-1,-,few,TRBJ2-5,CASSPRVPGPARETQYF,TGTGCCAGCAGCCCAAGAGTTCCGGGGCCGGCCCGGGAGACCCAGTACTTC
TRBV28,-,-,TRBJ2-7,CASSLMGQIYF,TGTGCCAGCAGTTTAATGGGGCAGATATACTTC
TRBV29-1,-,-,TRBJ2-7,CSVEAYGSGEQYF,TGCAGCGTTGAAGCGTACGGGAGTGGCGAGCAGTACTTC
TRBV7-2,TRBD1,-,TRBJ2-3,CASSRDRRTDTQYF,TGTGCCAGCAGCCGGGACAGGCGCACAGATACGCAGTATTTT
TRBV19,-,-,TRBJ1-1,CASSIQRNTEAFF,TGTGCCAGTAGTATACAGAGGAACACTGAAGCTTTCTTT
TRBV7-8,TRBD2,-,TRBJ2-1,CASSLGYLGLAGVSYNEQFF,TGTGCCAGCAGCTTAGGATACCTGGGGTTAGCGGGGGTTTCCTACAATGAGCAGTTCTTC
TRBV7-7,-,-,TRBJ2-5,CASSLDAQETQYF,TGTGCTAGCAGCTTAGACGCCCAAGAGACCCAGTACTTC
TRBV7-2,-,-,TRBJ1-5,CASSLAGPQPQHF,TGTGCCAGCAGCTTAGCAGGACCTCAGCCCCAGCATTTT
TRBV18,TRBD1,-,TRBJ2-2,CASSSRQGGNTGELFF,TGTGCCAGCTCATCAAGACAGGGGGGAAACACCGGGGAGCTGTTTTTT
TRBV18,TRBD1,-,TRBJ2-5,CASSPAGGAGVGTQYF,TGTGCCAGCTCACCTGCAGGGGGCGCCGGTGTGGGGACCCAGTACTTC
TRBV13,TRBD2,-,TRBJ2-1,CASSQLGTTSGVNNEQFF,TGTGCCAGCAGCCAACTGGGGACAACTAGCGGGGTAAACAATGAGCAGTTCTTC
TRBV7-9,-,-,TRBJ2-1,CASSEQSFYNEQFF,TGTGCCAGCAGCGAACAGTCCTTTTACAATGAGCAGTTCTTC
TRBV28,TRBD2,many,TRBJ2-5,CASSRSGRAVETQYF,TGTGCCAGCAGTCGTAGCGGGAGGGCCGTTGAGACCCAGTACTTC
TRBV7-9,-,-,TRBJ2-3,CASSSLSGTGRTDTQYF,TGTGCCAGCAGCTCCTTAAGCGGGACAGGACGCACAGATACGCAGTATTTT
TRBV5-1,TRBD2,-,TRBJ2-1,CASRVAGANEQFF,TGCGCCAGCAGGGTAGCGGGAGCTAATGAGCAGTTCTTC
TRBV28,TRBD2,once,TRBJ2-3,CASSLTYGRALTDTQYF,TGTGCCAGCAGTTTAACGTACGGGAGGGCCCTCACAGATACGCAATATTTT
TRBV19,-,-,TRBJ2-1,CASSIGRGRYNEQFF,TGTGCCAGTAGTATAGGACGGGGGAGGTACAATGAGCAGTTCTTC
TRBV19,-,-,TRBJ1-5,CASSPSPGQGQPQHF,TGTGCCAGTAGTCCCAGCCCGGGTCAGGGTCAGCCCCAGCATTTT
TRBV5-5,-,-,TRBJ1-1,CASSLDGTPVMNTEAFF,TGTGCCAGCAGCTTGGATGGCACCCCAGTAATGAACACTGAAGCTTTCTTT
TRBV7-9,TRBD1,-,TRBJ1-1,CASSRGQENTEAFF,TGTGCCAGCAGCCGGGGACAGGAGAACACTGAAGCTTTCTTT
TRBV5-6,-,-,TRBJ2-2,CASSLSGDPGNTGELFF,TGTGCCAGCAGCTTGTCCGGAGACCCAGGAAACACCGGGGAGCTGTTTTTT
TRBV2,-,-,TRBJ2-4,CASSGRQPLAKNIQYF,TGTGCCAGCAGTGGTAGACAGCCTCTAGCCAAAAACATTCAGTACTTC
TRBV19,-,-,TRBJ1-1,CASRKGTSNTEAFF,TGTGCCAGTAGAAAAGGGACATCCAACACTGAAGCTTTCTTT
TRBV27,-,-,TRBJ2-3,CATRGRGIDTQYF,TGTGCCACCAGGGGCCGTGGTATAGATACGCAGTATTTT
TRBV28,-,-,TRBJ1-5,CASSFAHQPQHF,TGTGCCAGCAGTTTTGCCCATCAGCCCCAGCATTTT
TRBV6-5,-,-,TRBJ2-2,CASWESGTGELFF,TGTGCCAGTTGGGAATCGGGCACCGGGGAGCTGTTTTTT
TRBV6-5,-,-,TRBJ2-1,CASRERGGSYNEQFF,TGTGCCAGCAGGGAGAGGGGGGGGTCCTACAATGAGCAGTTCTTC
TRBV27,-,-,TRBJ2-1,CASSVGQLYNEQFF,TGTGCCAGCAGTGTTGGACAACTCTACAATGAGCAGTTCTTC
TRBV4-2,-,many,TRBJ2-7,CASSQAGTDSYEQYF,TGTGCCAGCAGCCAAGCCGGGACTGATTCCTACGAGCAGTACTTC
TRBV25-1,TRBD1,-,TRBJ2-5,CASSESLQGLATQYF,TGTGCCAGCAGTGAATCCCTACAGGGGCTTGCGACCCAGTACTTC
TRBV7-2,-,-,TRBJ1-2,CASSLAGFYGYTF,TGTGCCAGCAGCTTAGCTGGATTCTATGGCTACACCTTC
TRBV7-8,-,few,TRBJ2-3,CASSLWSEDTQYF,TGTGCCAGCAGCTTGTGGAGTGAAGATACGCAGTATTTT
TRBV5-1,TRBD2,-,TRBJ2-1,CASRFSGPEQFF,TGCGCCAGCAGATTTAGCGGGCCTGAGCAGTTCTTC
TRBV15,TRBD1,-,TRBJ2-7,CATSRDGQGSYEQYF,TGTGCCACCAGCAGAGATGGACAGGGGTCCTACGAGCAGTACTTC
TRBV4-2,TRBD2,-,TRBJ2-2,CASSPGLVIGELFF,TGTGCCAGCAGCCCGGGACTAGTGATCGGGGAGCTGTTTTTT
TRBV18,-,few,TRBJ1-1,CASSPIRRSEAFF,TGTGCCAGCTCACCAATTAGGCGGAGTGAAGCTTTCTTT
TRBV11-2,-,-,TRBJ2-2,CASSLVPGELFF,TGTGCCAGCAGCTTAGTCCCCGGGGAGCTGTTTTTT
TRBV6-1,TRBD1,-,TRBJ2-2,CASSAGTDTGELFF,TGTGCCAGCAGTGCCGGGACAGACACCGGGGAGCTGTTTTTT